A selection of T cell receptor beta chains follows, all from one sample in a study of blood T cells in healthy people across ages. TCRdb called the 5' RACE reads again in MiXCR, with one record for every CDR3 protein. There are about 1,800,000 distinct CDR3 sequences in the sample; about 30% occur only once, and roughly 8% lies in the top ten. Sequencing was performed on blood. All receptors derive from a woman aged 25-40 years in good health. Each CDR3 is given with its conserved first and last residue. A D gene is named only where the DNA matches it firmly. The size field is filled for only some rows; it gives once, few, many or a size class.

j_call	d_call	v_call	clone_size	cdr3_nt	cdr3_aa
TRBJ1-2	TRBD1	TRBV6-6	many	TGTGCCAGCAGTATGTCCGGGACAGACCTCTATGGCTACACCTTC	CASSMSGTDLYGYTF
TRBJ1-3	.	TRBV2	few	TGTGCCAGCAGTCAGGGGCCGGTTAACACCATATATTTT	CASSQGPVNTIYF
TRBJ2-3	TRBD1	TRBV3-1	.	TGTGCCAGCAGCCAAGAAGGGGGGACAGGGGGGAGAGATACGCAGTATTTT	CASSQEGGTGGRDTQYF
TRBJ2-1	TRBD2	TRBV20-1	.	TGCAGTGCTAGTGGGGGAGGGCCGAAAAATGAGCAGTTCTTC	CSASGGGPKNEQFF
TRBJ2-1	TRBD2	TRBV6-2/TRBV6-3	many	TGTGCCAGCAGGGCCGGACTAGCGGGAGTCAATGAGCAGTTCTTC	CASRAGLAGVNEQFF
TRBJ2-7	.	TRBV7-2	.	TGTGCCAGCAGCCAGGGGGTTAGCGGGGTCTACGAGCAGTACTTC	CASSQGVSGVYEQYF
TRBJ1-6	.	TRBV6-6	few	TGTGCCAGCAGCTCAGCAGAGGGTCGGAATTCACCCCTCCACTTT	CASSSAEGRNSPLHF
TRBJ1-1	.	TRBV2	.	TGTGCCAGCAGTGAAGCGGGTTTTACTGAAGCTTTCTTT	CASSEAGFTEAFF
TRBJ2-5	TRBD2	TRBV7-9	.	TGTGCCAGCAGCCGGGAGGCGGAGACCCAGTACTTC	CASSREAETQYF
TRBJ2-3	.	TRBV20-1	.	TGCAGTGCTAGTTATGAGGGAGTGGATACGCAGTATTTT	CSASYEGVDTQYF
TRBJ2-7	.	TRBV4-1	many	TGCGCCAGCAGCCAAATCGGCAGCTCCTACGAGCAGTACTTC	CASSQIGSSYEQYF
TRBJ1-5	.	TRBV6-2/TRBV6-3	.	TGTGCCAGCATGACAGCTCTGGGTCAGCCCCAGCATTTT	CASMTALGQPQHF
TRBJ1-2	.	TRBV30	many	TGTGCCTGGAGGAAGACCGGGGGCTATGGCTACACCTTC	CAWRKTGGYGYTF
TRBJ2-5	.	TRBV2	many	TGTGCCAGCAGTGAGGGCGTGTCTCGTGAGACCCAGTACTTC	CASSEGVSRETQYF
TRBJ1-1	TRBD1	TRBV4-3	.	TGCGCCAGCAGCCAAGCGGACAGGGACCGCGCTGAAGCTTTCTTT	CASSQADRDRAEAFF
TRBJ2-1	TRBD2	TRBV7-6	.	TGTGCCAGCAGCCCCGCGGGGGGACTAGCGGGAGATGAGCAGTTCTTC	CASSPAGGLAGDEQFF
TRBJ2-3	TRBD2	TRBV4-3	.	TGCGCCAGCAGCCAAGGACTAGCGGGGGAATATACGCAGTATTTT	CASSQGLAGEYTQYF
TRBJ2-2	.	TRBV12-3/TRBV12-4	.	TGTGCCAGCAGAGCCCCGGGGTCTACCGGGGAGCTGTTTTTT	CASRAPGSTGELFF
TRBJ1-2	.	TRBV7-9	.	TGTGCCAGCAGCTCCTCCGACAGTGGCCTATATGGCTACACCTTC	CASSSSDSGLYGYTF
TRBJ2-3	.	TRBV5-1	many	TGCGCCAGCAGGTCGGCGAGAGGGCTTACAGATACGCAGTATTTT	CASRSARGLTDTQYF
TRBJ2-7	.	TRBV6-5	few	TGTGCCAGCAGTTACGGTTTCAGGGTGAGCGACGAGCAGTACTTC	CASSYGFRVSDEQYF
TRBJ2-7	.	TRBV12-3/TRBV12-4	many	TGTGCCAGCAGTACTAGAGCGTCCTACGAGCAGTACTTC	CASSTRASYEQYF
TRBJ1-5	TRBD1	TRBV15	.	TGTGCCACCAGCAGAGCAGCCGGGACAGGGGCTCAGCCCCAGCATTTT	CATSRAAGTGAQPQHF
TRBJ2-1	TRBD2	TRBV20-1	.	TGCAGTGCTGCCCCTAGCGGGGGGCGCCAAGAGACCCAGTTCTTC	CSAAPSGGRQETQFF
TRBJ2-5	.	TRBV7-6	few	TGTGCCAGCAGCTTAGGGGGCTCCCCAACTGAGACCCAGTACTTC	CASSLGGSPTETQYF
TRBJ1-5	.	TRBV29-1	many	TGCAGCGTTGTGGCAGGGAGCAATCAGCCCCAGCATTTT	CSVVAGSNQPQHF
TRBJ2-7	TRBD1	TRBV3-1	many	TGTGCCAGCAGCCGGAAGGGACCGGGACAGGGGTTCTACGAGCAGTACTTC	CASSRKGPGQGFYEQYF
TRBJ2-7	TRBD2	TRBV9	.	TGTGCCAGCAGCGTAGGAGCGGGGGACGAGCAGTACTTC	CASSVGAGDEQYF
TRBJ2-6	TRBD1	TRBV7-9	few	TGTGCCAGCAGCACCTACCCGGGACAGGGGACTATCTCTGGGGCCAACGTCCTGACTTTC	CASSTYPGQGTISGANVLTF
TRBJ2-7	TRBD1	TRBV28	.	TGTGCCACCAGAAGGGACAGGGGCTTATACGAGCAGTACTTC	CATRRDRGLYEQYF
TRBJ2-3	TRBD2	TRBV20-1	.	TGCAGTGCTAGAATAGCGGGAGGGCCGAGGGGGGATACGCAGTATTTT	CSARIAGGPRGDTQYF
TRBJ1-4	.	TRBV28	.	TGTGCCAGCAGCTCCCTCGGGGGGGCAACTAATGAAAAACTGTTTTTT	CASSSLGGATNEKLFF
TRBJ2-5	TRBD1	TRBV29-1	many	TGCAGCGTTGAAGAGGGACAGCAAGAGACCCAGTACTTC	CSVEEGQQETQYF
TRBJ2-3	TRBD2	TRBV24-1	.	TGTGCCACCAGTGAGTGGACTAGCGGGGACGCAGATACGCAGTATTTT	CATSEWTSGDADTQYF
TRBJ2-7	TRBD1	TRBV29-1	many	TGCAGCGTTGAAGATGGCAGGGGGTCCCACGAGCAGTACTTC	CSVEDGRGSHEQYF
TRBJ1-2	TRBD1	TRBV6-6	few	TGTGCCAGCAGTGGTCAGGGGGCGATAGGGCAGGGCTACACCTTC	CASSGQGAIGQGYTF
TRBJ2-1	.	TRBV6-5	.	TGTGCCAGCAGTTACTCGCCCCCGATAGGTAGGAATGAGCAGTTCTTC	CASSYSPPIGRNEQFF
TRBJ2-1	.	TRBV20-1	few	TGCAGTGCTCCTTCAAGCGGCACCGCGCAGTTCTTC	CSAPSSGTAQFF
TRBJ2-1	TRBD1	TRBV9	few	TGTGCCAGCAGCTCGAGCCGGGACAGGGTTAGCAATGAGCAGTTCTTC	CASSSSRDRVSNEQFF
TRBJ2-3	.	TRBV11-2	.	TGTGCCAGCAGTTCCCAACAGGGTTTTCGGGCAGATACGCAGTATTTT	CASSSQQGFRADTQYF
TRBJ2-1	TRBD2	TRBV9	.	TGTGCCAGCAGCACCCTAGCGGGGGGGACCTACAATGAGCAGTTCTTC	CASSTLAGGTYNEQFF
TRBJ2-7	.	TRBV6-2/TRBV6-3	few	TGTGCCAGCACCCGGGACGGCTCCTACGAGCAGTACTTC	CASTRDGSYEQYF
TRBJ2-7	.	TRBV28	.	TGTGCCAGCAGTTTAATCGGGTACGAGCAGGACTTC	CASSLIGYEQDF
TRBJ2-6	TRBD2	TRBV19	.	TGTGCCAGTAGTATTACGGGAGGGCCCTCCTCAGGGGCCAACGTCCTGACTTTC	CASSITGGPSSGANVLTF
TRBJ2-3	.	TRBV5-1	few	TGTGCCAGCAGCTTAGTAGTTGGCGGGGCAGATACGCAGTATTTT	CASSLVVGGADTQYF
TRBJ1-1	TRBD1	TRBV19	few	TGTGCCAGTAGGAAAACAGGGGTCCCTGAAGCTTTCTTT	CASRKTGVPEAFF
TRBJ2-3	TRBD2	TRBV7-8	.	TGTGCCAGCAGCTTGGGCCTCCTAGCGGCCTTTTACACAGATACGCAGTATTTT	CASSLGLLAAFYTDTQYF
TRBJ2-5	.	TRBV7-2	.	TGTGCCAGCAGCTTAGTCCTGGATCAGAAAGAGACCCAGTACTTC	CASSLVLDQKETQYF
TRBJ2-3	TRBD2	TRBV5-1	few	TGCGCCAGCAGCTTGGGAGGGACTAGTATATGGGATACGCAGTATTTT	CASSLGGTSIWDTQYF
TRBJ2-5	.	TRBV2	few	TGTGCCAGCAGCTTCGACGTTCTTCAGACCCAGTACTTC	CASSFDVLQTQYF
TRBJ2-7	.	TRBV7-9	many	TGTGCCAGCAGCTCTTCTGGGACGGCCTACGAGCAGTACTTC	CASSSSGTAYEQYF
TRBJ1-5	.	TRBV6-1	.	TGTGCCAGCAGTGAGAGCAATCGGCCCCAGCATTTT	CASSESNRPQHF
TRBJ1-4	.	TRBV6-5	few	TGTGCCAGCAGTACACGGAGTTTGGTTGAAAAACTGTTTTTT	CASSTRSLVEKLFF
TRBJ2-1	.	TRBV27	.	TGTGCCAGCAGCCCCGACCAAATACCAAGGTCAGGGTTCTTC	CASSPDQIPRSGFF
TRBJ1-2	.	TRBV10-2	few	TGCGCCAGCGGAACAGGGCAGGTTCGGAATGGCTACACCTTC	CASGTGQVRNGYTF
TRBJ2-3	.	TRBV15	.	TGTGCTACCAGCAGAGTCCTTGGGACATTTAGCACAGATACGCAGTATTTT	CATSRVLGTFSTDTQYF